These 26 T cell receptor beta chains were all obtained from the same sample, sequenced in a study of blood T cell repertoires in COVID-19. Method: immunoSEQ multiplex PCR; TCRdb's copy keeps in-frame clones and lacks some. The repertoire has 450,000 or so clones, less than 95% of them found once; the top ten carry 0.6%. Sequencing was performed on PBMCs or T cells enriched from blood (not recorded which). The receptors were sampled from a young man who had recovered from COVID-19.

As DNA, the CDR3 is TGTGCCAGCAGCGGGACTAGCGGGACGCAAGAGACCCAGTACTTC. Translation gives CASSGTSGTQETQYF. V gene TRBV5-6 combines with J gene TRBJ2-5; 13 bases are a match to TRBD2. Per the germline V gene, CDR1 is SGHDT and CDR2 is YYEEEE. The CDR3 spans 15 residues. The V gene end was trimmed by 4 bases and the J gene end by 2 bases; junction bases not matched to a gene: 2.

The chain recombines TRBV2 with TRBJ2-7; D not resolved. The CDR3 sequence is 11 residues long. Germline assignment: CDR1 SNHLY and CDR2 FYNNEI. Deletions cut 5 bases from V and 3 bases from J, with 5 bases between. The DNA of the CDR3 is TGTGCCAGCAGTAACATCTACGAGCAGTACTTC. It encodes CASSNIYEQYF. The full variable domain, in which reference TRBV2 and TRBJ2-7 provide the parts outside the CDR3, is EPEVTQTPSHQVTQMGQEVILRCVPISNHLYFYWYRQILGQKVEFLVSFYNNEISEKSEIFDDQFSVERPDGSNFTLKIRSTKLEDSAMYFCASSNIYEQYFGPGTRLTVT.

This chain links TRBV19 with TRBJ2-7; the D is unclear. CDR1 is LNHDA, CDR2 SQIVND, per germline (reference sequence). The CDR3 length is 12 residues. V was shortened by 3 bases and J by 3 bases, with 6 bases between the two germline ends. Written as DNA, the CDR3 is TGTGCCAGTAGTATCCGCGACTACGAGCAGTACTTC. Protein: CASSIRDYEQYF.

V gene TRBV28 combines with J gene TRBJ1-2, with 9 nucleotides matching TRBD1. The J segment lost 13 bases and the V segment lost 5 bases, leaving 11 bases of the junction unmatched. Germline V CDR1 and CDR2: MDHEN, SYDVKM. The CDR3 sequence is 13 residues long. CDR3 amino acids: CASSTPGQGYRTF. As DNA, the CDR3 is TGTGCCAGCAGTACCCCGGGACAGGGATATCGCACCTTC.

Only one count was recorded for this clone. The chain has TRBV19 and TRBJ1-2, with 8 bases matching TRBD1. Per germline, CDR1 LNHDA and CDR2 SQIVND (reference sequence). V shed 4 bases and J 4 bases; nucleotides not matched to a gene: 14. The CDR3 sequence is 17 residues long. CDR3 DNA sequence: TGTGCCAGTAGTACCCCTCTGGGGACAGGTATCAGCTATGGCTACACCTTC. Amino acid sequence: CASSTPLGTGISYGYTF.

This chain's CDR3 is CASSLVETVYGYTF. CDR3 bases: TGTGCCAGCAGCTTAGTGGAGACCGTCTATGGCTACACCTTC. The chain is built from TRBV7-9 and TRBJ1-2; D is unclear. V shed 1 base and J shed 4 bases, with 10 bases lying between them. This CDR3 contains 14 residues. Germline values: CDR1 SEHNR, CDR2 FQNEAQ (reference sequence).

The chain joins TRBV13 to TRBJ1-1; tentatively, D is TRBD1 (5 bases). Germline-derived CDR1 and CDR2 are PRHDT and FYEKMQ (reference sequence). This CDR3 spans 15 amino acids. V lost 3 bases and J 4 bases, leaving 15 bases between the germline ends. In DNA form, the CDR3 reads TGTGCCAGCAGCTTGGTTGGGGCCCGGGCCACTGAAGCTTTCTTT. It is translated as CASSLVGARATEAFF. The whole variable domain, remainder taken from reference TRBV13 and TRBJ1-1, is AAGVIQSPRHLIKEKRETATLKCYPIPRHDTVYWYQQGPGQDPQFLISFYEKMQSDKGSIPDRFSAQQFSDYHSELNMSSLELGDSALYFCASSLVGARATEAFFGQGTRLTVV.

The chain employs TRBV25-1 and TRBJ2-1, with TRBD2 identical over 13 bases. The germline V gene encodes CDR1 MGHDK and CDR2 SYGVNS. Trimming at V came to 6 bases and at J to 0 bases, leaving 8 bases not matched to a gene. This CDR3 spans 18 amino acids. In DNA, the CDR3 is TGTGCCAGCAGGGAGACTAGCGGGAGGAAAAGCTCCTACAATGAGCAGTTCTTC. Its protein is CASRETSGRKSSYNEQFF.

The chain employs TRBV11-3 and TRBJ2-1, with D unclear. V dropped 5 bases and J dropped 4 bases, with 12 bases sitting between them. Germline lookup yields CDR1 SGHNT and CDR2 YENEEA. This CDR3 is 14 amino acids long. CDR3 sequence reads: CASSPNSPYNEQFF. CDR3 in DNA: TGTGCCAGCAGCCCAAACAGCCCTTACAATGAGCAGTTCTTC.

This clone appeared a single time. This sequence joins TRBV5-4 and TRBJ2-7; D remains unclear. The V end lost 4 bases, the J end lost 4 bases, and 9 bases lay between the germline ends. This CDR3 spans 12 amino acids. Germline values: CDR1 SGHNT, CDR2 YYREEE (reference sequence). CDR3 DNA: TGTGCCAGCAGCGCCGGTGAATACGAGCAGTACTTC. It yields the protein CASSAGEYEQYF.

The rearrangement links TRBV9 to TRBJ2-5; maybe TRBD2 (6 bases). The CDR3 loop spans 18 amino acids. Germline CDR1 is SGDLS and CDR2 is YYNGEE. The germline V and J ends were trimmed by 0 bases and 0 bases, with 18 bases remaining between them. The CDR3 DNA reads TGTGCCAGCAGCGTAGCCGCTGGGGGGTGGCGGGACCAAGAGACCCAGTACTTC. Residues: CASSVAAGGWRDQETQYF.

The V gene is TRBV3-1 (or the pseudogene TRBV3-2), the J gene TRBJ2-5; D may be TRBD2 (7 bases). Trimming took off 4 bases at V and 5 bases at J, with 17 bases between the two ends. From germline, CDR1 is LGHDT and CDR2 YNNKEL (reference sequence). CDR3 size: 15 residues. This chain's CDR3 is CASSLRNGGRETQYF. The CDR3 nucleotides are TGTGCCAGCAGCCTAAGGAACGGGGGGCGGGAGACCCAGTACTTC.

The sample holds one count of this clone. The chain employs TRBV3-1 (or the pseudogene TRBV3-2) and TRBJ2-1, with D tentatively TRBD1 (6 bases). From germline, CDR1 is LGHDT and CDR2 YNNKEL (reference sequence). This CDR3 is built from 12 residues. V was trimmed by 3 bases and J by 11 bases, leaving 11 bases between them. Written as DNA, the CDR3 is TGTGCCAGCAGCCACCGGACAGCTCAGCAGTTCTTC. Translated, it gives CASSHRTAQQFF.

This clone was counted only a few times. J is TRBJ1-3 and V is TRBV18; a weak D match, TRBD1 (5 bases). The germline gives CDR1 KGHSH, CDR2 LQKENI. The CDR3 is 16 amino acids. The V end lost 3 bases, the J end lost 0 bases, and 12 bases lay between the germline ends. This CDR3 is CASSPEGLYSGNTIYF. DNA for the CDR3: TGTGCCAGCTCACCCGAGGGACTGTACTCTGGAAACACCATATATTTT.

CDR3 in amino acids: CASSTGQGNNQPQHF. DNA for the CDR3: TGTGCCAGCAGTACGGGACAGGGCAACAATCAGCCCCAGCATTTT. This sequence joins TRBV28 and TRBJ1-5, with 9 bases aligning to TRBD1. The CDR3 runs to 15 residues. J lost 3 bases, V lost 5 bases, and 5 bases had no gene match. Germline V gives CDR1 MDHEN, CDR2 SYDVKM.

The V call is TRBV19, the J call TRBJ1-2; D is unresolved. Trimming shortened V by 6 bases and J by 4 bases, and 15 bases separated the two germline ends. This CDR3 comprises 14 residues. Per germline, CDR1 LNHDA and CDR2 SQIVND (reference sequence). This CDR3 reads CASRRTPDSYGYTF. The CDR3 DNA is TGTGCCAGTAGGAGGACTCCCGACTCCTATGGCTACACCTTC.

This chain uses TRBV5-5 with TRBJ1-1; D is uncertain. The V end lost 0 bases, the J end lost 5 bases, and 20 bases lay between the germline ends. This CDR3 has 17 amino acids. Germline CDR1 SGHKS, CDR2 YYEKEE (reference sequence). CDR3 DNA sequence: TGTGCCAGCAGCTTGGTTATTTTGTTTTCAGGTGAGACTGAAGCTTTCTTT. Encoded protein: CASSLVILFSGETEAFF. Full variable domain (missing parts from reference TRBV5-5 and TRBJ1-1): DAGVTQSPTHLIKTRGQQVTLRCSPISGHKSVSWYQQVLGQGPQFIFQYYEKEERGRGNFPDRFSARQFPNYSSELNVNALLLGDSALYLCASSLVILFSGETEAFFGQGTRLTVV.

The V gene is TRBV11-3, the J gene TRBJ2-1, with D maybe TRBD2 (5 bases). The V end was cut by 5 bases, the J end by 0 bases, with 17 bases between. CDR3 length: 17 amino acids. The V gene's germline CDR1 is SGHNT and CDR2 YENEEA. This chain's CDR3 is CASSTTVPGSSYNEQFF. CDR3 coding DNA: TGTGCCAGCAGCACAACCGTCCCGGGGAGCTCCTACAATGAGCAGTTCTTC.

A note on this clone: Other DNA sequences in the sample encode the same CDR3. This chain links TRBV28 with TRBJ1-5; weak D call: TRBD1 (6 bases). The CDR3 is made up of 14 amino acids. Per germline, CDR1 MDHEN and CDR2 SYDVKM. The V end lost 3 bases, the J end lost 4 bases, and 10 bases lay between the germline ends. CDR3 amino acids: CASSFLQGNQPQHF. The DNA for the CDR3 is TGTGCCAGCAGTTTCCTCCAGGGGAATCAGCCCCAGCATTTT.

On this clone: This same CDR3 is encoded by further DNA sequences in the sample. CDR3 nucleotide sequence: TGTGCCACCAGTGATACAAATCAGCCCCAGCATTTT. As protein: CATSDTNQPQHF. The chain has TRBV24-1 and TRBJ1-5, with unresolved D. CDR3 length: 12 amino acids. CDR1 and CDR2 from the germline V gene are KGHDR and SFDVKD. V lost 3 bases and J 4 bases, leaving 3 bases between the germline ends.

V is TRBV7-3 and J is TRBJ2-2, with D unresolved. Germline CDR1 is SGHTA and CDR2 is FQGTGA. Trimming shortened V by 3 bases and J by 6 bases, and 8 bases separated the two germline ends. CDR3 length equals 13 residues. The CDR3 spells CASSFQASGELFF. The CDR3 DNA sequence: TGTGCCAGCAGCTTTCAGGCTTCCGGGGAGCTGTTTTTT.

The chain couples TRBV5-1 to TRBJ1-6, with D tentatively TRBD1 (5 bases). With 2 bases removed from V and 2 bases from J, the gap between germline ends came to 20 bases. CDR3 length equals 19 residues. The germline V gene encodes CDR1 SGHRS and CDR2 YFSETQ. The CDR3 DNA reads TGCGCCAGCAGCTTCGGGACTGACTCCTTGGTGACCTATAATTCACCCCTCCACTTT. This codes for CASSFGTDSLVTYNSPLHF. Based on the CDR3 plus reference TRBV5-1 and TRBJ1-6, the full variable domain is KAGVTQTPRYLIKTRGQQVTLSCSPISGHRSVSWYQQTPGQGLQFLFEYFSETQRNKGNFPGRFSGRQFSNSRSEMNVSTLELGDSALYLCASSFGTDSLVTYNSPLHFGNGTRLTVT.

CDR3: CASSPSGLAGGMGTQYF. The CDR3 DNA is TGTGCCAGCAGCCCATCCGGGCTAGCGGGAGGCATGGGTACGCAGTATTTT. V gene TRBV7-2 combines with J gene TRBJ2-3; 11 bases fit TRBD2. CDR1 is SGHTA and CDR2 is FQGNSA in the germline V gene. The CDR3 has 17 amino acids. J lost 8 bases, V lost 5 bases, and 15 bases had no gene match.

The V gene is TRBV7-9, the J gene TRBJ2-3; the D gene is possibly TRBD2 (5 bases). Trimming pared 1 base from V and 4 bases from J, leaving 12 bases between. The CDR3 is 15 amino acids. Per the germline V gene, CDR1 is SEHNR and CDR2 is FQNEAQ (reference sequence). CDR3 amino acids: CASSLVRLAADTQYF. DNA of the CDR3: TGTGCCAGCAGCTTAGTTCGGCTAGCCGCAGATACGCAGTATTTT.

This chain uses TRBV5-8 with TRBJ1-5, with D uncertain. V lost 5 bases to trimming and J lost 4 bases, with 13 bases between them. Germline V gene sequence: CDR1 SGHTS, CDR2 YDEGEE. The CDR3 totals 14 residues. CDR3 residues: CASSQPVSNQPQHF. The CDR3 DNA reads TGTGCCAGCAGTCAACCGGTTTCTAATCAGCCCCAGCATTTT.

The chain carries TRBV9 and TRBJ1-4; D is ambiguous. Germline values: CDR1 SGDLS, CDR2 YYNGEE. This CDR3 region has 15 residues. The V end lost 4 bases, the J end lost 10 bases, and 20 bases lay between the germline ends. CDR3 sequence reads: CASSKSGLRPGKLFF. In DNA, the CDR3 is TGTGCCAGCAGCAAGAGTGGACTCCGCCCGGGAAAACTGTTTTTT. Filled out from reference TRBV9 and TRBJ1-4, the complete variable domain reads DSGVTQTPKHLITATGQRVTLRCSPRSGDLSVYWYQQSLDQGLQFLIQYYNGEERAKGNILERFSAQQFPDLHSELNLSSLELGDSALYFCASSKSGLRPGKLFFGSGTQLSVL.